This T cell receptor (beta chain) was sequenced during a study of shared clonotypes between healthy human individuals. General study points: Relative to clonotypes present in all four donors, those not shared had lower generation probabilities.

The CDR3 contains 15 residues. Germline assignment: CDR1 MNHEY and CDR2 SMNVEV (reference sequence). Trimming took 6 bases from V and 2 from J, leaving 17 bases between them. Only in-frame clones appear in the TCRdb table, and some are missing; sequencing was by immunoSEQ multiplex PCR. The top ten clones hold around 0.4% of a sample with some 2,500,000 clones, 93% of them seen once. Note on this clone: Its antigen is not known.

Input material: naive CD4+ T cells from PBMCs. Subset meaning: CD45RA+ positively selected. The chain couples TRBV27 to TRBJ2-7; D gene ambiguous. The TCR originated in a young man in good health. Some clones in this sample may be carry-over from other donors' samples. The CDR3 DNA reads as TGTGCCAGCAGCCCAACTTCTGGGCAGCCCTACGAGCAGTACTTC. It translates to CASSPTSGQPYEQYF.